These 14 T cell receptor beta chains came from one sample sequenced in a study of shared clonotypes between healthy human individuals. Assay: immunoSEQ multiplex PCR; the TCRdb copy retains only in-frame clones and omits some. The table records a few million clones, roughly 90% of them present only once. Sequencing was carried out using naive CD4+ T cells from PBMCs. Subset specified: CD45RA+ positively selected. The receptors here all came from a man aged 18 to 35 in good health. Some clones in this sample may be carry-over from other donors' samples.

This chain connects TRBV19 to TRBJ2-2, with 14 bases fitting TRBD2. The germline CDR1 and CDR2 sequences are LNHDA and SQIVND (reference sequence). Losses at the gene ends were 3 bases for V and 4 bases for J; bases not matched to a gene: 7. The CDR3 has 18 residues. In nucleotides, the CDR3 is TGTGCCAGTAGTATTCCTGGGACTAGCGGGAGTGGCACCGGGGAGCTGTTTTTT. It translates to CASSIPGTSGSGTGELFF.

The chain carries TRBV29-1 and TRBJ2-7; the D gene could be TRBD1 or TRBD2 (5 bases each). The germline V gene encodes CDR1 SQVTM and CDR2 ANQGSEA. V was cut by 7 bases and J by 6 bases, with 13 bases left in between. The CDR3 extends over 11 amino acids. The CDR3 sequence is CSAGQAGEQYF. CDR3 in DNA: TGCAGCGCGGGGCAGGCAGGCGAGCAGTACTTC.

V usage is TRBV2 and J usage is TRBJ1-2; 10 bases agree with TRBD1. Trimming removed 6 bases from V and 5 bases from J; junction bases left unmatched: 9. CDR3 size: 15 residues. Germline lookup yields CDR1 SNHLY and CDR2 FYNNEI. The CDR3 protein is CASRGPGTGVYGYTF. Written as DNA, the CDR3 is TGTGCCAGCAGGGGCCCCGGGACAGGGGTTTATGGCTACACCTTC.

This CDR3 reads CASSLWAGGGLTDTQYF. DNA for the CDR3: TGTGCCAGCAGTTTATGGGCGGGAGGGGGTTTGACAGATACGCAGTATTTT. The chain joins TRBV27 to TRBJ2-3; 9 nucleotides agree with TRBD2. Germline V gene lookup returns CDR1 MNHEY and CDR2 SMNVEV (reference sequence). The length of the CDR3 is 17 residues. The junction had 8 bases not matched to a gene; V was cut back by 1 base and J by 3 bases.

The chain uses TRBV9 and TRBJ2-1, with a weak D call TRBD2 (5 bases). The V gene's germline CDR1 is SGDLS and CDR2 YYNGEE. The ends were cut back, 4 bases at V and 0 bases at J, with 26 bases in the middle. The CDR3 length is 20 residues. CDR3 DNA: TGTGCCAGCAGCCACAACGTAAAACTCTCTGGAACTAGCTCCTACAATGAGCAGTTCTTC. Its translation is CASSHNVKLSGTSSYNEQFF.

The V and J genes are TRBV7-2 and TRBJ1-2; 9 bases are shared with TRBD1. The length of the CDR3 is 12 residues. V lost 10 bases and J lost 3; bases outside the gene matches: 3. Looked up from germline, CDR1 is SGHTA and CDR2 is FQGNSA. CDR3: CATRTGDYGYTF. In nucleotides, the CDR3 is TGTGCCACCCGGACAGGGGACTATGGCTACACCTTC. The variable domain in full, with the rest retrieved from reference TRBV7-2 and TRBJ1-2, is GAGVSQSPSNKVTEKGKDVELRCDPISGHTALYWYRQSLGQGLEFLIYFQGNSAPDKSGLPSDRFSAERTGGSVSTLTIQRTQQEDSAVYLCATRTGDYGYTFGSGTRLTVV.

The chain uses TRBV7-3 and TRBJ2-3, with D perhaps matching TRBD1 (5 bases). Per the germline V gene, CDR1 is SGHTA and CDR2 is FQGTGA. Trimming stripped 5 bases from V and 2 bases from J, with 11 bases between. The CDR3 has 14 amino acids. CDR3 loop: CASSQDSNTDTQYF. As DNA, the CDR3 is TGTGCCAGCAGCCAAGACAGTAACACAGATACGCAGTATTTT. The full variable domain, its missing parts supplied by reference TRBV7-3 and TRBJ2-3, is GAGVSQTPSNKVTEKGKYVELRCDPISGHTALYWYRQSLGQGPEFLIYFQGTGAADDSGLPNDRFFAVRPEGSVSTLKIQRTERGDSAVYLCASSQDSNTDTQYFGPGTRLTVL.

Only one count was recorded for this clone. The V and J genes are TRBV7-9 and TRBJ1-2, with 7 bases identical to TRBD1. Germline lookup yields CDR1 SEHNR and CDR2 FQNEAQ (reference sequence). J gave up 2 bases and V 5 bases, and 5 bases lay outside the gene matches. This CDR3 region has 14 residues. The CDR3 bases are TGTGCCAGCAGCCTACAGACAGGGAACTATGGCTACACCTTC. It translates to CASSLQTGNYGYTF.

The chain links TRBV10-3 to TRBJ1-2; D is unresolved. V was shortened by 5 bases and J by 6 bases, with 19 bases between the two germline ends. The germline V gene encodes CDR1 ENHRY and CDR2 SYGVKD. The CDR3 is 15 amino acids. In DNA form, the CDR3 reads TGTGCCATCAGTACCCTCCAGGTGGGTCGCGATGGCTACACCTTC. It translates to CAISTLQVGRDGYTF.

This clone was seen a single time. The chain has TRBV25-1 and TRBJ1-3; D unclear. The length of the CDR3 is 15 residues. CDR1 is MGHDK, CDR2 SYGVNS, per germline. The V end lost 4 bases, the J end lost 8 bases, and 18 bases lay between the germline ends. CDR3 nucleotide sequence: TGTGCCAGCAGTGTCCCCTCGGCCCTTGGGGACACCATATATTTT. This translates into CASSVPSALGDTIYF.

This clone is a singleton in its sample. The genes are TRBV4-2 and TRBJ2-1, with 9 positions matching TRBD1. With 3 bases clipped from V and 3 bases from J, the junction kept 6 bases outside the gene matches. The CDR3 consists of 16 residues. In germline, CDR1 is LGHNA, CDR2 YNFKEQ. The CDR3 sequence: CASSQGKGQGYNEQFF. CDR3 nucleotides: TGTGCCAGCAGCCAGGGAAAGGGACAGGGCTACAATGAGCAGTTCTTC.

The chain links TRBV29-1 to TRBJ2-6, with TRBD2 matching over 11 bases. V lost 7 bases, J lost 3 bases, and 14 bases stayed unmatched. CDR1 is SQVTM and CDR2 is ANQGSEA in the germline V gene. The CDR3 spans 18 residues. The CDR3 region has the DNA TGCAGCGCTACAGCCGGGACTAGCGGTTCCTTTGGGGCCAACGTCCTGACTTTC. It specifies CSATAGTSGSFGANVLTF.

The chain couples TRBV6-4 to TRBJ2-1; 10 bases fit TRBD2. With 5 bases clipped from V and 7 bases from J, the junction kept 11 bases outside the gene matches. CDR3 length: 16 amino acids. Germline assignment: CDR1 MRHNA and CDR2 SNTAGT. The DNA of the CDR3 is TGTGCCAGCAGTCCCAGAGCGGGAGGGCCCGGGAATGAGCAGTTCTTC. Translating gives CASSPRAGGPGNEQFF.

The chain is built from TRBV2 and TRBJ1-1; D ambiguous. This CDR3 has 13 amino acids. Trimming took 6 bases from V and 10 from J, leaving 18 bases between them. The germline gives CDR1 SNHLY, CDR2 FYNNEI. CDR3 DNA sequence: TGTGCCAGCAGCGCCGGGGTCGTGGTCGGAGCTTTCTTT. This translates into CASSAGVVVGAFF.